This T cell receptor beta chain is from a study of cytomegalovirus exposure and HLA in healthy donors. Overall study context: A preliminary data release comprised tens of millions of unique TCRs obtained from HLA-typed donors.

Vbeta (60) and Jbeta (13) primers were used in the PCR. Using immunoSEQ multiplex PCR, the repertoire was profiled, and TCRdb retains in-frame clones only, with some absent. The table has more than 75,000 clones, 80% to 90% seen once; the top ten hold around 6%. The length of the CDR3 is 14 residues. The ends lost 7 bases at V and 8 bases at J; junction bases unmatched: 13. The germline CDR1 and CDR2 sequences are MDHEN and SYDVKM. Sequencing was carried out using PBMCs. This clonotype originated in a woman in her late teens or twenties in good health and CMV-seropositive. The rearrangement uses TRBV28 and TRBJ1-1, with 7 bases matching TRBD1. Here the CDR3 DNA reads TGTGCCAGCACCCAATCGACAGGGTCACGCGAAGCTTTCTTT. Translating it yields CASTQSTGSREAFF. The full variable domain, its missing parts supplied by reference TRBV28 and TRBJ1-1, is DVKVTQSSRYLVKRTGEKVFLECVQDMDHENMFWYRQDPGLGLRLIYFSYDVKMKEKGDIPEGYSVSREKKERFSLILESASTNQTSMYLCASTQSTGSREAFFGQGTRLTVV.